These 5 T cell receptor beta chains were sequenced from one sample in a study of T cell responses to AZD1222 COVID-19 vaccine. Measured with immunoSEQ multiplex PCR; TCRdb has only the in-frame clones, and not every one. Among approximately 200,000 clones listed, approximately 91% were seen once. Sequencing used peripheral blood, obtained 28 days after the second AZD1222 dose. The receptors stem from an adult who received the AZD1222 COVID-19 vaccine.

Of note for this clone: The junction shows a germline mismatch at one end, possibly a read error. The V gene is TRBV12-3 or TRBV12-4, the J gene TRBJ1-1, with D unclear. The CDR3 length is 12 residues. CDR3: CASSLPNAEAFF. CDR3 sequence (DNA): TGTGCCAGCAGTTTGCCGAACGCTGAAGCTTTCTTT.

This chain connects TRBV18 to TRBJ1-2; D gene uncertain. V lost 1 base and J 8 bases, leaving 14 bases between the germline ends. CDR1 is KGHSH and CDR2 is LQKENI in the germline V gene. There are 14 residues in the CDR3. CDR3 in amino acids: CASSPQKDLGGYTF. The CDR3 DNA reads as TGTGCCAGCTCACCACAAAAGGACTTGGGAGGCTACACCTTC.

The chain joins TRBV2 to TRBJ1-1, with 7 nucleotides matching TRBD1. The germline V gene has CDR1 SNHLY and CDR2 FYNNEI. Unmatched junction bases numbered 5, after V lost 7 bases and J lost 0 bases. The CDR3 consists of 14 residues. This CDR3 is CASKSGGLNTEAFF. The CDR3 nucleotides read TGTGCCAGCAAATCAGGGGGACTGAACACTGAAGCTTTCTTT.

This chain connects TRBV7-2 to TRBJ1-1; 7 positions match TRBD1. In germline, CDR1 is SGHTA, CDR2 FQGNSA. The CDR3 runs to 14 residues. The V and J ends lost 2 bases and 4 bases, in that order; junction bases with no gene match: 4. CDR3 sequence: CASSLQGDITEAFF. CDR3 sequence (DNA): TGTGCCAGCAGCTTACAGGGGGACATCACTGAAGCTTTCTTT.

This rearrangement joins TRBV16 to TRBJ1-4; TRBD1 might be the D (6 bases). The V gene lost 2 bases and the J gene lost 8 bases, with 12 bases spanning the gap. The CDR3 totals 14 residues. Per the germline V gene, CDR1 is KGHSY and CDR2 is FQNENV. CDR3 loop: CASSQGGAGEKLFF. The DNA for the CDR3 is TGTGCCAGCAGCCAAGGGGGCGCTGGGGAAAAACTGTTTTTT.